The 15 T cell receptor beta chains reported below all come from one sample, sequenced in a study of metastatic and nonmetastatic thyroid tumors. TCRdb re-called the PCR reads with MiXCR. This sample has approximately 7,000 clones, with 18% found just once. There were no patients who had received any treatment before thyroid surgery. The sequencing sample was made of adjacent normal tissue. The receptors were sampled from a male donor with papillary thyroid cancer or a benign thyroid nodule (not recorded which). Some clones in this sample may be carry-over from other donors' samples.

V gene TRBV27 combines with J gene TRBJ2-7; 8 positions match TRBD2. The CDR3 has 14 amino acids. From germline, CDR1 is MNHEY and CDR2 SMNVEV (reference sequence). V trimming: 5 bases; J trimming: 5 bases; junction bases outside the gene matches: 8. CDR3 DNA: TGTGCCAGCAGTACTGCGGGGGGCACGGACGAGCAGTACTTC. Translating it yields CASSTAGGTDEQYF.

This chain joins TRBV28 and TRBJ2-2; 11 bases align to TRBD2. The CDR3 loop spans 18 amino acids. V lost 2 bases and J lost 3; bases outside the gene matches: 8. Germline lookup yields CDR1 MDHEN and CDR2 SYDVKM. In nucleotides, the CDR3 is TGTGCCAGCAGTTTAAAGTTGGGGACTAGCGGTTACACCGGGGAGCTGTTTTTT. Protein product: CASSLKLGTSGYTGELFF.

This rearrangement joins TRBV7-3 to TRBJ1-1; D remains ambiguous. The CDR3 has 13 residues. Germline V gives CDR1 SGHTA, CDR2 FQGTGA. The ends were cut back, 4 bases at V and 1 base at J, with 7 bases in the middle. CDR3 region: CASSSAWNTEAFF. The CDR3 nucleotides read TGTGCCAGCAGCTCGGCATGGAACACTGAAGCTTTCTTT.

V gene TRBV2 combines with J gene TRBJ1-5; 11 bases line up with TRBD1. The V gene end was trimmed by 8 bases and the J gene end by 0 bases; junction bases not matched to a gene: 15. In germline, CDR1 is SNHLY, CDR2 FYNNEI. The CDR3 is 19 residues long. The CDR3 protein is CASRAGDRGRAYSNQPQHF. The CDR3 bases are TGTGCCAGCCGTGCGGGGGACAGGGGGAGGGCTTATAGCAATCAGCCCCAGCATTTT.

The chain uses TRBV19 and TRBJ1-6, with D tentatively TRBD1 (5 bases). The CDR3 runs 17 residues. Looked up from germline, CDR1 is LNHDA and CDR2 is SQIVND (reference sequence). Trimming removed 3 bases at V and 4 bases at J, with 16 bases between. The CDR3 DNA reads TGTGCCAGTAGTATCAGGTCGTCGGGGGTTTATAATTCACCCCTCCACTTT. Its protein product is CASSIRSSGVYNSPLHF.

The rearrangement uses TRBV28 and TRBJ1-2; 10 bases align to TRBD1. From germline, CDR1 is MDHEN and CDR2 SYDVKM. CDR3 length equals 16 residues. Trimming took 5 bases from V and 6 from J; bases not matched to a gene: 12. The CDR3 loop is CASSPMYGTGDHGYTF. The DNA of the CDR3 is TGTGCCAGCAGTCCGATGTACGGGACAGGGGACCATGGCTACACCTTC.

CDR3 sequence reads: CASTDREPNGYTF. The CDR3 region has the DNA TGTGCCAGCACCGACAGGGAGCCAAATGGCTACACCTTC. The gene calls are TRBV6-4 and TRBJ1-2, with 7 positions matching TRBD1. The germline gives CDR1 MRHNA, CDR2 SNTAGT. V shed 7 bases and J 6 bases; nucleotides not matched to a gene: 8. The CDR3 length is 13 residues.

By sample fraction, this clone is large. This chain links TRBV28 with TRBJ2-7, with D uncertain. Germline V CDR1 and CDR2: MDHEN, SYDVKM. CDR3 length equals 11 residues. V was cut by 8 bases and J by 6 bases, with 11 bases left in between. The CDR3 loop is CASGWGGEQYF. DNA for the CDR3: TGTGCCAGCGGATGGGGTGGCGAGCAGTACTTC. The entire variable domain, with the rest obtained from reference TRBV28 and TRBJ2-7, is as follows: DVKVTQSSRYLVKRTGEKVFLECVQDMDHENMFWYRQDPGLGLRLIYFSYDVKMKEKGDIPEGYSVSREKKERFSLILESASTNQTSMYLCASGWGGEQYFGPGTRLTVT.

The rearrangement links TRBV2 to TRBJ1-2; a possible D gene is TRBD1 (5 bases). CDR3 length equals 15 residues. The germline V gene has CDR1 SNHLY and CDR2 FYNNEI. Deletions cut 6 bases from V and 4 bases from J, with 18 bases between. CDR3 protein: CASRARQTTLYGYTF. CDR3 nucleotide sequence: TGTGCCAGCAGGGCTCGACAGACTACTCTCTATGGCTACACCTTC. Using reference TRBV2 and TRBJ1-2 for the parts outside the CDR3, the full variable domain is EPEVTQTPSHQVTQMGQEVILRCVPISNHLYFYWYRQILGQKVEFLVSFYNNEISEKSEIFDDQFSVERPDGSNFTLKIRSTKLEDSAMYFCASRARQTTLYGYTFGSGTRLTVV.

This clone is termed large. This chain uses TRBV12-3 or TRBV12-4 with TRBJ2-3; D perhaps matches TRBD1 (6 bases). V was clipped by 6 bases and J by 0 bases, with 10 bases between them. The CDR3 covers 14 residues. In DNA form, the CDR3 reads TGTGCCAGCAGCCGGCAGGGGAGCACAGATACGCAGTATTTT. Translating it yields CASSRQGSTDTQYF.

As concerns this clone: A junction end diverges from the germline sequence, so it may reflect a read error. The chain links TRBV12-3 or TRBV12-4 to TRBJ2-2; 7 bases align to TRBD1. The CDR3 loop spans 15 amino acids. The CDR3 coding sequence is TGTGCCAGCAGCCACAGACAGGGATACACCGGTGAGCTGTTTTTT. Translating it yields CASSHRQGYTGELFF.

To note about this clone: This is likely a read error, given that the CDR3 carries no conserved phenylalanine or tryptophan at its end. The chain carries TRBV20-1 and TRBJ2-2; perhaps TRBD2 as D (7 bases). The CDR3 runs to 16 residues. Deletions cut 3 bases from V and 5 bases from J, with 19 bases between. Germline CDR1 DFQATT, CDR2 SNEGSKA (reference sequence). The CDR3 coding sequence is TGCAGTGCTAGTGTGTCGGGGGGCGAAGAGACCGGGGAGCTGTTTCTT. Protein: CSASVSGGEETGELFL.

This chain joins TRBV20-1 and TRBJ2-5; 9 bases are shared with TRBD1. The CDR3 totals 13 residues. With 3 bases clipped from V and 4 bases from J, the junction kept 3 bases outside the gene matches. Germline V CDR1 and CDR2: DFQATT, SNEGSKA (reference sequence). CDR3 protein: CSARDRGIETQYF. The CDR3 nucleotides read TGCAGTGCTAGGGACAGGGGCATAGAGACCCAGTACTTC.

This clone was detected only a few times. J is TRBJ2-7 and V is TRBV2; D unclear. The CDR3 has 14 residues. Germline CDR1 and CDR2: SNHLY and FYNNEI. V dropped 7 bases and J dropped 0 bases, with 13 bases sitting between them. The CDR3 DNA reads TGTGCCAGCAAGGTCAGTCTATCCTCCTACGAGCAGTACTTC. It translates to CASKVSLSSYEQYF.

The genes are TRBV19 and TRBJ1-5, with D perhaps TRBD1 (6 bases). Trimming removed 7 bases at V and 9 bases at J, with 16 bases between. The CDR3 runs 13 residues. In germline, CDR1 is LNHDA, CDR2 SQIVND (reference sequence). The CDR3 nucleotides are TGTGCCAGTAAACCCCAGGGGACCTTGCCCCAGCATTTT. Translated, it gives CASKPQGTLPQHF.